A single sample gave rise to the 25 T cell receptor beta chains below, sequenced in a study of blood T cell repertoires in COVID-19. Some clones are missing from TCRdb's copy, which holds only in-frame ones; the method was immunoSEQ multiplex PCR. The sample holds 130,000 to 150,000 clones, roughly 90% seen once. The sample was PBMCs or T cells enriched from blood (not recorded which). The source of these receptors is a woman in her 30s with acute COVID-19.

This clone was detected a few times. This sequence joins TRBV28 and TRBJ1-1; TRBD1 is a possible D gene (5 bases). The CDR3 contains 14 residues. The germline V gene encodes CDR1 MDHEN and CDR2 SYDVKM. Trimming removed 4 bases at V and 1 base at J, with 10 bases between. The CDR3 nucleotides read TGTGCCAGCAGTTCTTCCCAGGGGAACACTGAAGCTTTCTTT. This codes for CASSSSQGNTEAFF.

The CDR3 DNA sequence: TGCAGTGCTAGTAACCGGGACAGGTACAATGAGCAGTTCTTC. This encodes CSASNRDRYNEQFF. The rearrangement joins TRBV20-1 to TRBJ2-1, with 8 positions matching TRBD1. V lost 3 bases to trimming and J lost 4 bases; unmatched junction nucleotides: 5. Germline V gene lookup returns CDR1 DFQATT and CDR2 SNEGSKA (reference sequence). This CDR3 has 14 amino acids.

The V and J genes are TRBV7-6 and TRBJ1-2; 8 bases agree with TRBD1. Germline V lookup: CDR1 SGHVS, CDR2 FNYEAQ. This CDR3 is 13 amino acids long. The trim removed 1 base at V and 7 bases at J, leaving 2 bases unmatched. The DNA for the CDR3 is TGTGCCAGCAGCTTAGTACAGGGGGGTGGCTACACCTTC. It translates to CASSLVQGGGYTF.

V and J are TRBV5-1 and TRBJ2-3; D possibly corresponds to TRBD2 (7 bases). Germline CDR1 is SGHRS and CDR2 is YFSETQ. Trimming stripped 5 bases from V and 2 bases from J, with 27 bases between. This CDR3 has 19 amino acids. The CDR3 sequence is CASRLDRDSRGLITDTQYF. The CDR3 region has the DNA TGCGCCAGCAGACTCGATCGGGACTCGCGGGGGCTAATCACAGATACGCAGTATTTT. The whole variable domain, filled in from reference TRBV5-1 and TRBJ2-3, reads KAGVTQTPRYLIKTRGQQVTLSCSPISGHRSVSWYQQTPGQGLQFLFEYFSETQRNKGNFPGRFSGRQFSNSRSEMNVSTLELGDSALYLCASRLDRDSRGLITDTQYFGPGTRLTVL.

In nucleotides, the CDR3 is TGCGCCAGCAGCGCATCCGGGACTAGAAGCCGGAACACCGGGGAGCTGTTTTTT. Protein product: CASSASGTRSRNTGELFF. The gene calls are TRBV5-1 and TRBJ2-2, with 8 bases identical to TRBD2. V gave up 4 bases and J gave up 1 base; unmatched junction bases: 12. Germline CDR1 and CDR2: SGHRS and YFSETQ. This CDR3 comprises 18 residues. The full variable domain, with the rest looked up from reference TRBV5-1 and TRBJ2-2, is KAGVTQTPRYLIKTRGQQVTLSCSPISGHRSVSWYQQTPGQGLQFLFEYFSETQRNKGNFPGRFSGRQFSNSRSEMNVSTLELGDSALYLCASSASGTRSRNTGELFFGEGSRLTVL.

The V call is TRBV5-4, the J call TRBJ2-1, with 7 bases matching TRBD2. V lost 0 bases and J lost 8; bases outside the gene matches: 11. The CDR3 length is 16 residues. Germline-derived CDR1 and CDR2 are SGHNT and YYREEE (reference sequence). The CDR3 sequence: CASSLVGSGISDEQFF. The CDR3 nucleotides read TGTGCCAGCAGCTTGGTGGGCAGCGGGATTTCGGATGAGCAGTTCTTC.

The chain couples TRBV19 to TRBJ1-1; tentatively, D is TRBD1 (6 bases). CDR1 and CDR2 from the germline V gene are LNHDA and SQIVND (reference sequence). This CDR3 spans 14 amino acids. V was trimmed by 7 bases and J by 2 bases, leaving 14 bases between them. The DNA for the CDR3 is TGTGCCAGTAAGAGGAGACAGGAAAACACTGAAGCTTTCTTT. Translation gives CASKRRQENTEAFF.

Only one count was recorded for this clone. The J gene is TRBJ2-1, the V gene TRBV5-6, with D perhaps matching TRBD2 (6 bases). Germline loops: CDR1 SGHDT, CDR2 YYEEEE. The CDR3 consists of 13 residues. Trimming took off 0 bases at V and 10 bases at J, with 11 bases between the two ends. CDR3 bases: TGTGCCAGCAGCTTGGGAGGGGAGGCCGAGCAGTTCTTC. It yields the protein CASSLGGEAEQFF.

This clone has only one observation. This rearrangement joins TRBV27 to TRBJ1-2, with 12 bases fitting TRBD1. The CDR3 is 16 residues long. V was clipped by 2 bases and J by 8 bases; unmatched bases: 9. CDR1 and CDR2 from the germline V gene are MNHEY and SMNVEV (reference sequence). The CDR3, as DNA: TGTGCCAGCAGTTTAAGGGTTGACGGGACAGGGGGCGGCTACACCTTC. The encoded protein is CASSLRVDGTGGGYTF.

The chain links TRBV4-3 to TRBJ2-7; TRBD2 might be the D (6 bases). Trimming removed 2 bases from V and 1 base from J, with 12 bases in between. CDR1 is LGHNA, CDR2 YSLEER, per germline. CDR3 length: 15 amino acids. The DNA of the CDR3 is TGCGCCAGCAGCCAACAAGCGGGTTGGTCCTACGAGCAGTACTTC. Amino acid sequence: CASSQQAGWSYEQYF.

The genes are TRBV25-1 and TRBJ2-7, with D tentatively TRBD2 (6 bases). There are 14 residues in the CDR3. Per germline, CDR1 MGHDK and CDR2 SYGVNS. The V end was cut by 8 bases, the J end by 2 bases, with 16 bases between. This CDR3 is CASAGTVGPYEQYF. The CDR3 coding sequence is TGTGCCAGCGCGGGGACTGTTGGGCCCTACGAGCAGTACTTC.

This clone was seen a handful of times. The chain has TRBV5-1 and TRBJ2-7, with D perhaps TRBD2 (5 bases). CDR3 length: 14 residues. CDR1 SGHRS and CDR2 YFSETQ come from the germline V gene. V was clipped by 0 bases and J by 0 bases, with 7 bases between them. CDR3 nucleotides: TGCGCCAGCAGCTTGGTCACTAGCTCCTACGAGCAGTACTTC. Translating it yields CASSLVTSSYEQYF. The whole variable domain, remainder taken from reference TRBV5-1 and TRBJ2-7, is KAGVTQTPRYLIKTRGQQVTLSCSPISGHRSVSWYQQTPGQGLQFLFEYFSETQRNKGNFPGRFSGRQFSNSRSEMNVSTLELGDSALYLCASSLVTSSYEQYFGPGTRLTVT.

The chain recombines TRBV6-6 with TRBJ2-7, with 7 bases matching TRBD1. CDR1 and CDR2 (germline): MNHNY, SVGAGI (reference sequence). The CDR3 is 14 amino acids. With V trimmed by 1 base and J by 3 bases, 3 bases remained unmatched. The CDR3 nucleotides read TGTGCCAGCAGTTACTATCGACAGGGCTACGAGCAGTACTTC. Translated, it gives CASSYYRQGYEQYF.

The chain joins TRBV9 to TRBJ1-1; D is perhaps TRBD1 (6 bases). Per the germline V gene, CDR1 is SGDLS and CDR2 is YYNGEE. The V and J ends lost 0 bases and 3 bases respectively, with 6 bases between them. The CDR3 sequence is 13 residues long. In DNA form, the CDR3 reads TGTGCCAGCAGCGTAGGGGGGCACACTGAAGCTTTCTTT. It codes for CASSVGGHTEAFF.

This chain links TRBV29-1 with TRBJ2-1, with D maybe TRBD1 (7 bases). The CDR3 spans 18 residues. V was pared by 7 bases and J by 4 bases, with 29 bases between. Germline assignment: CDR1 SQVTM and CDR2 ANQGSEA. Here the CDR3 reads CSATRGPKTGILYNEQFF. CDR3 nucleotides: TGCAGCGCAACCCGGGGGCCCAAGACAGGGATTCTTTACAATGAGCAGTTCTTC.

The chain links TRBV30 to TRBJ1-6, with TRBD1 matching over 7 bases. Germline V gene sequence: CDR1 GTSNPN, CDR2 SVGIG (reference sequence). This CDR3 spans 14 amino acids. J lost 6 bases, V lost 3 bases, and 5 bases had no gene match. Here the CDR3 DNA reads TGTGCCTGGAGCACAGGGGTCATTAATTCACCCCTCCACTTT. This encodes CAWSTGVINSPLHF. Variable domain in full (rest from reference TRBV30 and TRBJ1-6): SQTIHQWPATLVQPVGSPLSLECTVEGTSNPNLYWYRQAAGRGLQLLFYSVGIGQISSEVPQNLSASRPQDRQFILSSKKLLLSDSGFYLCAWSTGVINSPLHFGNGTRLTVT.

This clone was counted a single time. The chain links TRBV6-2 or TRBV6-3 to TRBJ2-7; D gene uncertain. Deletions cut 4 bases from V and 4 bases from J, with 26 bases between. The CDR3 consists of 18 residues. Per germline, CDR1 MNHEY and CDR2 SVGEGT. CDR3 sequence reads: CASSSVNAFNWVEYEQYF. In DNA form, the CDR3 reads TGTGCCAGCAGTTCCGTCAACGCCTTCAACTGGGTGGAGTACGAGCAGTACTTC.

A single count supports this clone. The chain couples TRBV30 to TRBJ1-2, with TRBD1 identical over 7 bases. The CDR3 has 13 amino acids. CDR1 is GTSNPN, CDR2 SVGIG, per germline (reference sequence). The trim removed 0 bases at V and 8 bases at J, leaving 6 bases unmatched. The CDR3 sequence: CAWSVQGLSGYTF. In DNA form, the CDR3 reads TGTGCCTGGAGTGTACAGGGGTTATCCGGCTACACCTTC.

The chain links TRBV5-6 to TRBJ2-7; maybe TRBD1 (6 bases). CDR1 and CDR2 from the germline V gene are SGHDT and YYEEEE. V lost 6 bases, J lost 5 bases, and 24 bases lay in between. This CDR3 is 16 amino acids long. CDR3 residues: CASIKGVTGFIHEQYF. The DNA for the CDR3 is TGTGCCAGCATTAAGGGGGTTACGGGTTTCATTCACGAGCAGTACTTC.

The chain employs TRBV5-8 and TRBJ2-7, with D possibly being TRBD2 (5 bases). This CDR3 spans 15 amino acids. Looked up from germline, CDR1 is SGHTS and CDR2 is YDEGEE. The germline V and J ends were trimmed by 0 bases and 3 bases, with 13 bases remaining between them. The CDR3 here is CASSLGASRGYEQYF. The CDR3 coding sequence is TGTGCCAGCAGCTTGGGGGCTAGCAGAGGCTACGAGCAGTACTTC.

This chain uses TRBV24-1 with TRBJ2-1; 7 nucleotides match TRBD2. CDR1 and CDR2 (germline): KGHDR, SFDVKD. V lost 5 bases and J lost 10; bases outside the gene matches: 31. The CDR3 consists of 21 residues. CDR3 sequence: CATSGRPETSSSTLARGEQFF. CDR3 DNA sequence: TGTGCCACCAGTGGTCGTCCTGAGACTAGCAGTTCAACCCTTGCTCGAGGGGAGCAGTTCTTC.

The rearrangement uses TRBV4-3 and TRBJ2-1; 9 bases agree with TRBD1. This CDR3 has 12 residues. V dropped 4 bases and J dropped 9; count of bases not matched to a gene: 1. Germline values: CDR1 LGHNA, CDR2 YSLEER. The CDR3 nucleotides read TGCGCCAGCAGCCGGACAGGGGCTGAGCAGTTCTTC. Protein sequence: CASSRTGAEQFF.

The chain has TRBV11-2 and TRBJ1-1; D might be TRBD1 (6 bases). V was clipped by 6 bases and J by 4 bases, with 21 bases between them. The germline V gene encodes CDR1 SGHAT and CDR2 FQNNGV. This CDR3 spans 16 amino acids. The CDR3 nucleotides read TGTGCCAGCAGACTAGTCGGAAGCGGCAGGGGCACTGAAGCTTTCTTT. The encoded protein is CASRLVGSGRGTEAFF.

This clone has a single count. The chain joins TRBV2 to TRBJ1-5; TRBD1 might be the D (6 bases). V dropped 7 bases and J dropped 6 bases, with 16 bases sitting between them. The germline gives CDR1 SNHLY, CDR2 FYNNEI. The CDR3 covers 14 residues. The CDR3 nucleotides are TGTGCCAGCAACAGGGCAGGGCTTATTCAGCCCCAGCATTTT. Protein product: CASNRAGLIQPQHF.

Here the CDR3 reads CASRKQGKNTDTQYF. CDR3 nucleotide sequence: TGTGCCAGCAGGAAACAGGGAAAGAACACAGATACGCAGTATTTT. The chain recombines TRBV28 with TRBJ2-3, with a possible D match to TRBD1 (6 bases). The ends were cut back, 6 bases at V and 2 bases at J, with 15 bases in the middle. CDR3 length: 15 amino acids. Germline assignment: CDR1 MDHEN and CDR2 SYDVKM.